These T cell receptor beta chains were read from a single sample in a study of blood T cell repertoires in COVID-19. The table came from immunoSEQ multiplex PCR; TCRdb's copy has only in-frame clones and leaves some out. This sample has approximately 280,000 clones; around nine tenths occur once, and the top ten carry approximately 2.4%. The sample taken for sequencing was PBMCs or T cells enriched from blood (not recorded which). The receptors come from a woman aged 18-29 years who had recovered from COVID-19. Both conserved end residues are part of each CDR3. A D gene is named only where the DNA matches it firmly. Size tells how often a clone was seen (once, few, many) or the class of an expanded clone, and some rows leave it out.

clone size	D gene	V gene	CDR3 length	J gene	CDR3 DNA	CDR3 protein
-	-	TRBV24-1	16	TRBJ2-1	TGTGCCACCAGTGACTCCGACAGGATTGGCTTCAATGAGCAGTTCTTC	CATSDSDRIGFNEQFF
-	TRBD1	TRBV19	15	TRBJ2-1	TGTGCCAGTAGTACGGACAGGGCGTCCTACAATGAGCAGTTCTTC	CASSTDRASYNEQFF
-	TRBD1	TRBV30	16	TRBJ1-5	TGTGCCTGGAGTGTACAGGGACAGGTAAAGAATCAGCCCCAGCATTTT	CAWSVQGQVKNQPQHF
few	-	TRBV19	15	TRBJ1-1	TGTGCCAGTAGTATCGTAGAGGGTTCTCGCACTGAAGCTTTCTTT	CASSIVEGSRTEAFF
-	TRBD2	TRBV4-1	17	TRBJ2-3	TGCGCCAGCAGCCAAGAATCGCCTAGCGGGGGTGGAGATACGCAGTATTTT	CASSQESPSGGGDTQYF
-	-	TRBV4-3	14	TRBJ1-1	TGCGCCAGCAGCCAACAGGGCCTGAACACTGAAGCTTTCTTT	CASSQQGLNTEAFF
-	TRBD2	TRBV7-3	16	TRBJ2-1	TGTGCCAGCAGCCCCACCGGATCCAGCGGGAGTAGTGAGCAGTTCTTC	CASSPTGSSGSSEQFF
-	TRBD2	TRBV2	16	TRBJ2-5	TGTGCCAGCAGTGAAGCGGGACTAGTGTCGAAAGAGACCCAGTACTTC	CASSEAGLVSKETQYF
-	TRBD1	TRBV19	16	TRBJ1-5	TGTGCCAGTAGTGCCCGGACAGGGATGAACGGTCAGCCCCAGCATTTT	CASSARTGMNGQPQHF
-	-	TRBV30	11	TRBJ2-7	TGTGCCTGGAGCAGTAGCTTCGAGCAGTACTTC	CAWSSSFEQYF
many	TRBD1	TRBV6-6	19	TRBJ2-6	TGTGCCAGCAGTCAACCCGGTGACAGGGGGCCGGAAGGGGCCAACGTCCTGACTTTC	CASSQPGDRGPEGANVLTF
-	-	TRBV27	17	TRBJ2-3	TGTGCCAGCAGTTCCTCCGGGACTTTTCATGTAGTAGATACGCAGTATTTT	CASSSSGTFHVVDTQYF
-	-	TRBV18	12	TRBJ1-4	TGTGCCAGCTCCTCAAGAGCTGAAAAACTGTTTTTT	CASSSRAEKLFF
-	-	TRBV19	14	TRBJ1-3	TGTGCCACAAAAGAGAGGGGAGGTGGAAACACCATATATTTT	CATKERGGGNTIYF
-	-	TRBV6-5	12	TRBJ2-3	TGTGCCAGCAGTTCTCGGGGAGATACGCAGTATTTT	CASSSRGDTQYF
-	TRBD1	TRBV7-8	13	TRBJ1-4	TGTGCCAGCAGCACAGGGGCGAGGGAAAAACTGTTTTTT	CASSTGAREKLFF
-	-	TRBV3-1/TRBV3-2	14	TRBJ2-2	TGTGCCAGCAGCCAATCCAGGAACACCGGGGAGCTGTTTTTT	CASSQSRNTGELFF
-	-	TRBV7-2	13	TRBJ2-3	TGTGCCAGCAGACCGGGACACGCGGATACGCAGTATTTT	CASRPGHADTQYF
-	TRBD1	TRBV7-6	14	TRBJ2-5	TGTGCCAGCAGCTCAGGGACAGTCCAAGAGACCCAGTACTTC	CASSSGTVQETQYF
-	-	TRBV11-3	15	TRBJ2-3	TGTGCCAGCAGCGTAGCCCCTTGGGGACAAGATACGCAGTATTTT	CASSVAPWGQDTQYF
-	-	TRBV11-3	17	TRBJ2-3	TGTGCCAGCAGCACTGGGCGAGGGCCACTAAACACAGATACGCAGTATTTT	CASSTGRGPLNTDTQYF
-	-	TRBV19	13	TRBJ1-1	TGTGCCAGTAGTTATTCAGGGCAAACTGAAGCTTTCTTT	CASSYSGQTEAFF
few	TRBD1	TRBV28	15	TRBJ1-1	TGTGCCAGCAGTCCTCGACAGGGATGGGGCACTGAAGCTTTCTTT	CASSPRQGWGTEAFF
-	TRBD1	TRBV5-1	18	TRBJ2-5	TGCGCCAGCAGCTATTTCCAGGGGGCTGGTTCGGGAGCACGGAGTGCGTACTTC	CASSYFQGAGSGARSAYF
-	TRBD2	TRBV19	13	TRBJ2-5	TGTGCCAGTCGGGACTACAATCAAGAGACCCAGTACTTC	CASRDYNQETQYF
-	-	TRBV5-4	10	TRBJ2-7	TGTGCCAGCAGCCTCTACGAGCAGTACTTC	CASSLYEQYF
once	TRBD2	TRBV4-3	19	TRBJ2-4	TGCGCCAGCAGCCTCATGGCCGGGACTAGCGGGGGGGCCAAAAACATTCAGTACTTC	CASSLMAGTSGGAKNIQYF
-	TRBD2	TRBV5-1	22	TRBJ2-7	TGCGCCAGCAGATGGGCCCCCCGGACTCCTACTTCTATCGGACTAGCAACTTACGAGCAGTACTTC	CASRWAPRTPTSIGLATYEQYF
-	TRBD2	TRBV2	15	TRBJ2-5	TGTGCCAGCAGCACCGGGACTAGCGGGAGATCGCCCCAGTACTTC	CASSTGTSGRSPQYF
once	-	TRBV2	15	TRBJ2-3	TGTGCCAGCAGTGAACGGGGGTTTAGGACAGATACGCAGTATTTT	CASSERGFRTDTQYF
few	-	TRBV19	12	TRBJ1-1	TGTGCCAGTGGGGCGGGGGCGAGTGAAGCTTTCTTT	CASGAGASEAFF
-	TRBD1	TRBV18	17	TRBJ2-7	TGTGCCAGCTCCCCTAGAAACGACGGGACAGGGGAGTACGAGCAGTACTTC	CASSPRNDGTGEYEQYF
-	TRBD1	TRBV6-4	15	TRBJ1-1	TGTGCCAGCAGTATAGGACAGGAGAAGGACACTGAAGCTTTCTTT	CASSIGQEKDTEAFF
-	-	TRBV18	16	TRBJ1-3	TGTGCCAGCTCACCGAACGAGGGTAGCTCTGGAAACACCATATATTTT	CASSPNEGSSGNTIYF
-	TRBD2	TRBV5-6	16	TRBJ2-2	TGTGCCAGCAGCTGGCTAGCGGGGGTTAACACCGGGGAGCTGTTTTTT	CASSWLAGVNTGELFF
-	TRBD2	TRBV20-1	17	TRBJ2-1	TGCAGTGCTAGTGGGCTAGCGGGAAGTGGTCGGTACAATGAGCAGTTCTTC	CSASGLAGSGRYNEQFF
-	TRBD2	TRBV5-5	12	TRBJ2-1	TGTGCCAGCAGCTTGACCGGGACTAGCCCGTTCTTC	CASSLTGTSPFF
-	-	TRBV11-3	16	TRBJ1-1	TGTGCCAGCAGCCCCCCGCGCGGGGGCGTATACACTGAAGCTTTCTTT	CASSPPRGGVYTEAFF